Below are 6 T cell receptor beta chains sequenced from a single sample in a study of cytomegalovirus exposure and HLA in healthy donors. The PCR ran on 60 Vbeta and 13 Jbeta primers. Generated by immunoSEQ multiplex PCR, the TCRdb table keeps only in-frame clones and is missing some. The table shows 150,000 to 200,000 clones, with around 83% occurring only once. The sequenced sample was PBMCs. The receptors were gathered from a woman aged 35 to 49 in good health and CMV-seronegative.

This clone was counted once. The CDR3 loop is CASSSRTGGNTEAFF. DNA of the CDR3: TGTGCCAGCAGTTCACGGACAGGGGGGAACACTGAAGCTTTCTTT. V usage is TRBV28 and J usage is TRBJ1-1; 10 positions match TRBD1. Germline values: CDR1 MDHEN, CDR2 SYDVKM. The CDR3 is 15 amino acids. V trimming: 4 bases; J trimming: 1 base; junction bases outside the gene matches: 3.

The DNA of the CDR3 is TGCGCCAGCAGCCCTCCGGGACAGGTCTTTGAAGCTTTCTTT. It translates to CASSPPGQVFEAFF. The chain has TRBV5-1 and TRBJ1-1; 8 bases are a match to TRBD1. The CDR3 sequence is 14 residues long. The germline CDR1 and CDR2 sequences are SGHRS and YFSETQ. V lost 4 bases and J lost 7; bases outside the gene matches: 9. The variable domain in full, completed from reference TRBV5-1 and TRBJ1-1, reads KAGVTQTPRYLIKTRGQQVTLSCSPISGHRSVSWYQQTPGQGLQFLFEYFSETQRNKGNFPGRFSGRQFSNSRSEMNVSTLELGDSALYLCASSPPGQVFEAFFGQGTRLTVV.

This chain uses TRBV7-9 with TRBJ1-5; 9 positions agree with TRBD1. Germline CDR1 SEHNR, CDR2 FQNEAQ (reference sequence). CDR3 length: 14 amino acids. J was trimmed by 6 bases and V by 4 bases; bases with no gene match: 4. The CDR3 nucleotides read TGTGCCAGCAGCTCGGGACAGGGAGGTCAGCCCCAGCATTTT. Encoded protein: CASSSGQGGQPQHF. The full variable domain, completed using reference TRBV7-9 and TRBJ1-5, is DTGVSQNPRHKITKRGQNVTFRCDPISEHNRLYWYRQTLGQGPEFLTYFQNEAQLEKSRLLSDRFSAERPKGSFSTLEIQRTEQGDSAMYLCASSSGQGGQPQHFGDGTRLSIL.

The CDR3 is CASSLTGNSYEQYV. DNA for the CDR3: TGTGCCAGCAGCTTGACAGGGAACTCCTACGAGCAGTACGTC. V and J are TRBV5-8 and TRBJ2-7; perhaps TRBD1 as D (6 bases). This CDR3 region has 14 residues. The germline gives CDR1 SGHTS, CDR2 YDEGEE. The V gene lost 1 base and the J gene lost 0 bases, with 8 bases spanning the gap.

The chain is built from TRBV4-3 and TRBJ2-1; D unclear. Trimming removed 0 bases from V and 5 bases from J, with 11 bases in between. From germline, CDR1 is LGHNA and CDR2 YSLEER. The CDR3 extends over 15 amino acids. CDR3 residues: CASSQEWRWDNEQFF. DNA of the CDR3: TGCGCCAGCAGCCAAGAATGGCGGTGGGACAATGAGCAGTTCTTC.

The chain uses TRBV5-1 and TRBJ2-3; D gene unclear. Germline V gene sequence: CDR1 SGHRS, CDR2 YFSETQ. There are 16 residues in the CDR3. Trimming took 0 bases from V and 2 from J, leaving 13 bases between them. The CDR3 bases are TGCGCCAGCAGCTTGGTGCAGGCACGCACCACAGATACGCAGTATTTT. It yields the protein CASSLVQARTTDTQYF.